Listed here are 14 T cell receptor beta chains from one sample, sequenced in a study of cytomegalovirus exposure and HLA in healthy donors. The PCR made use of 60 Vbeta and 13 Jbeta primers. Only in-frame clones appear in the TCRdb table, and some are missing; sequencing was by immunoSEQ multiplex PCR. The sample holds 150,000 to 250,000 clones, 82% seen once. The source material was PBMCs. The source of these receptors is a boy aged 2 to 9 in good health and CMV-seronegative.

This sequence joins TRBV7-3 and TRBJ2-3, with 9 bases that match TRBD2. There are 12 residues in the CDR3. CDR1 and CDR2 from the germline V gene are SGHTA and FQGTGA. Unmatched junction bases numbered 4, after V lost 5 bases and J lost 10 bases. CDR3 sequence (DNA): TGTGCCAGCAGCCTTGCGGGGGGGTCGCAGTATTTT. Encoded protein: CASSLAGGSQYF.

V usage is TRBV15 and J usage is TRBJ2-7, with D hard to call. Germline V gene data show CDR1 as LNHNV and CDR2 as YYDKDF (reference sequence). This CDR3 spans 16 amino acids. The V and J ends lost 3 bases and 1 base respectively, with 16 bases between them. CDR3 region: CATSSSIGSLSYEQYF. CDR3 DNA: TGTGCCACCAGCAGTAGCATAGGCAGCTTGTCCTACGAGCAGTACTTC.

This sequence joins TRBV10-2 and TRBJ2-4; TRBD1 matches 8 bases. Germline V gene lookup returns CDR1 WSHSY and CDR2 SAAADI. V dropped 7 bases and J dropped 4; count of bases not matched to a gene: 9. The CDR3 covers 15 residues. The CDR3 sequence: CASNSRGPLKNIQYF. CDR3 sequence (DNA): TGCGCCAGCAATTCCAGGGGGCCCCTGAAAAACATTCAGTACTTC.

The chain couples TRBV7-2 to TRBJ2-3, with 8 bases fitting TRBD2. The V gene end was trimmed by 6 bases and the J gene end by 4 bases; junction bases not matched to a gene: 6. The CDR3 consists of 14 residues. The germline V gene has CDR1 SGHTA and CDR2 FQGNSA. The CDR3 region has the DNA TGTGCCAGCAGTTTGCGGGGGGCTCCAGATACGCAGTATTTT. Translated: CASSLRGAPDTQYF.

The rearrangement links TRBV19 to TRBJ1-6; 7 nucleotides line up with TRBD1. Germline-derived CDR1 and CDR2 are LNHDA and SQIVND (reference sequence). The CDR3 is 16 amino acids. The J segment lost 10 bases and the V segment lost 6 bases, leaving 15 bases of the junction unmatched. The CDR3 nucleotides are TGTGCCAGTAGCCCTTGGAAGGGGGCGATTGGCTCACCCCTCCACTTT. The encoded protein is CASSPWKGAIGSPLHF.

V and J are TRBV4-1 and TRBJ2-2, with D possibly being TRBD1 (6 bases). Looked up from germline, CDR1 is MGHRA and CDR2 is YSYEKL. The V gene lost 6 bases and the J gene lost 2 bases, with 16 bases spanning the gap. The CDR3 is 16 amino acids. CDR3 region: CASRPGTPNNTGELFF. DNA for the CDR3: TGCGCCAGCAGACCAGGGACACCAAATAACACCGGGGAGCTGTTTTTT.

The CDR3 DNA is TGTGCCAGCAGTCGGGGACAGGGGGCTTCACCCCTCCACTTT. Protein sequence: CASSRGQGASPLHF. The chain uses TRBV6-5 and TRBJ1-6, with 12 bases that match TRBD1. This CDR3 is 14 amino acids long. Germline V lookup: CDR1 MNHEY, CDR2 SVGAGI. The ends lost 5 bases at V and 9 bases at J; junction bases unmatched: 2.

In the case of this clone: The sample contains more than one DNA sequence encoding this CDR3. This chain joins TRBV19 and TRBJ1-2, with 7 nucleotides matching TRBD1. This CDR3 contains 13 residues. Per the germline V gene, CDR1 is LNHDA and CDR2 is SQIVND (reference sequence). V was pared by 3 bases and J by 3 bases, with 1 base of the junction left unmatched. The chain's CDR3 is CASSIDRDYGYTF. The CDR3 DNA is TGTGCCAGTAGTATCGACAGGGACTATGGCTACACCTTC.

J is TRBJ2-7 and V is TRBV27, with 13 bases identical to TRBD2. Germline trimming cut 8 bases from V and 0 bases from J; bases unmatched to any gene: 10. This CDR3 spans 17 amino acids. CDR1 and CDR2 (germline): MNHEY, SMNVEV (reference sequence). DNA for the CDR3: TGTGCCAGCGGTGGACTAGCGGGGGCCCCAAGCTCCTACGAGCAGTACTTC. Translated: CASGGLAGAPSSYEQYF.

The CDR3 DNA follows: TGCAGCGTTGCACCCGGGGGCTATGGCTACACCTTC. As protein: CSVAPGGYGYTF. The rearrangement joins TRBV29-1 to TRBJ1-2; D might be TRBD1 (5 bases). CDR3 size: 12 residues. The V end lost 4 bases, the J end lost 4 bases, and 10 bases lay between the germline ends. Looked up from germline, CDR1 is SQVTM and CDR2 is ANQGSEA.

This clone was picked up a small number of times. This chain uses TRBV4-3 with TRBJ2-5, with D tentatively TRBD1 (5 bases). Germline assignment: CDR1 LGHNA and CDR2 YSLEER. Trimming stripped 1 base from V and 1 base from J, with 10 bases between. This CDR3 is 15 amino acids long. The CDR3 coding sequence is TGCGCCAGCAGCCAAGGGATTGACAGCCAAGAGACCCAGTACTTC. This sequence encodes CASSQGIDSQETQYF.

The chain joins TRBV7-2 to TRBJ2-7; 7 nucleotides match TRBD1. The CDR3 runs to 13 residues. The V and J ends lost 5 bases and 2 bases, in that order; junction bases with no gene match: 3. The germline CDR1 and CDR2 sequences are SGHTA and FQGNSA. CDR3 sequence reads: CASSHGTAYEQYF. The CDR3 bases are TGTGCCAGCAGCCACGGGACAGCCTACGAGCAGTACTTC.

This chain uses TRBV9 with TRBJ2-7; 8 bases are shared with TRBD2. Unmatched junction bases numbered 7, after V lost 3 bases and J lost 2 bases. Germline V gives CDR1 SGDLS, CDR2 YYNGEE. The CDR3 runs to 15 residues. The CDR3 coding sequence is TGTGCCAGCAGCGCCGGGGGGGCCCTAACCTACGAGCAGTACTTC. This translates into CASSAGGALTYEQYF.

This clone was recorded a few times. The rearrangement joins TRBV6-1 to TRBJ1-2, with D uncertain. The germline V gene has CDR1 MNHNS and CDR2 SASEGT. The CDR3 runs to 13 residues. V was trimmed by 5 bases and J by 8 bases, leaving 15 bases between them. In DNA form, the CDR3 reads TGTGCCAGCAGTACCGGGAGGACGAGGGGCTACACCTTC. The encoded protein is CASSTGRTRGYTF.